This T cell receptor beta chain was recovered during a study of T cells in Graves' hyperthyroidism and ophthalmopathy. TCR beta CDR3 regions were amplified from RNA. The study used the HTBI primer set for a first-round RT-PCR of the TCR CDR3. TCRdb reanalysed the multiplex PCR reads using MiXCR and keeps one entry per CDR3 protein. The repertoire holds fewer than 550,000 distinct CDR3 sequences, with around a sixth as singletons. The authors took PBMCs from 7.5 to 10 ml fresh peripheral blood. This clonotype was recorded a few times. The CDR3 extends over 14 amino acids. Germline lookup yields CDR1 SGHRS and CDR2 YFSETQ. Trimming at V came to 10 bases and at J to 8 bases, leaving 13 bases not matched to a gene.

This chain uses TRBV5-1 with TRBJ2-1; 9 bases align to TRBD2. The source is a woman younger than 35 with Graves' hyperthyroidism. Sequencing used blood. In DNA form, the CDR3 reads TGCGCCTCCAGGGACCCTAGCGGGGTCTATGAGCAGTTCTTC. Amino acids: CASRDPSGVYEQFF.